The entry that follows covers one TCR beta chain sequence. This clone appeared a single time. There is no known antigen for this receptor. It has no much larger one-base neighbor in the sample; base qualities were not kept. Using the deep immunoSEQ assay, TCR CDR3 regions were amplified from genomic DNA by multiplex PCR. Genomic DNA extracted from each cell subset was distributed evenly over all wells of several immunoSEQ 96-well plates, and each plate served as one replicate. For sorted subsets, around 200 ng genomic DNA, equal to some 30,000 T cell genomes, was loaded into each replicate PCR. Purified libraries were measured with a Qubit 3.0 fluorometer, size-checked on a Bioanalyzer 2100, and measured again with the KAPA Library Quantification kit. Every immunoSEQ 96-well plate was sequenced on a dedicated single-read 150-cycle Illumina NextSeq 550 flow cell. The original methods were these. Because only junctional sequences without quality scores were contained in the immunoSEQ output, filtering matching that applied to full-length reads could not be performed. Sequences were annotated with PyIR, a Python wrapper for IgBLAST v1.9, using IMGT germline references to assign V/J genes and CDR3. Reads were removed for weak V/J assignments (E-value above 1e-6), missing CDR3, stop codons, out-of-frame junctions, or ambiguous translated residues. V3J clonotypes were defined as sequences sharing the same inferred V gene, J gene, and CDR3 amino acid sequence. Percentage overlap between repertoires was computed as shared unique clonotypes divided by the size of the smaller repertoire. Three approaches were used to assess repertoire richness: RTK rarefaction, the Chao1 estimator, and Recon v2.1 estimates of unobserved clonotypes. Generation probabilities were computed with OLGA for all TCRbeta clonotypes obtained by the gDNA method from several donors. In its TCRdb copy, this immuneACCESS table keeps in-frame sequences only and misses some clones. Where compared with another copy, unresolved V genes explain less than half of these, and the others have no known cause. V and J calls and clone size follow that table, whereas D and trimming were derived from the DNA. The sample table records approximately 2.5 million clones; roughly 93% of these occur just once. The top ten hold approximately 0.35% of the sample.

These data come from a study of shared clonotypes between healthy human individuals (dated by TCRdb to about 2020). At the level of the whole study: The cohort comprised a couple of women and a few men aged 18 to 49 years. Per donor, leukapheresis produced somewhere between about 0.85 and 10 billion PBMCs. Different laboratories and diverse techniques were used to prepare libraries and sequence TCR repertoires, to increase sequencing depth and limit assay-specific biases. For each donor, three plates each were used for CD4 naive and CD4 memory, two plates were used for CD8 naive, and one plate was used for CD8 memory. To estimate repertoire size and how much clonotype sharing occurs between individuals, the study deeply sequenced the blood TCR repertoires of 4 to 6 healthy adults. Results the study describes overall, beyond this receptor: Across several donors, approximately 5% of naive CD4, roughly 3.5% of naive CD8, approximately 2.5% of memory CD4, and over 0.35% of memory CD8 clonotypes were shared. The genetic and exposure-history diversity represented was limited by the small number of donors. Only blood was sampled, and tissue TCR repertoires likely differ from those in blood. Estimated clonotype richness was generally larger for naive than for memory subsets. Pairwise subsampling led to the expectation that sequencing depth would affect the degree of clonotype sharing among donors. Incomplete sequencing was indicated by rarefaction of sorted-subset datasets, despite the large sequencing depth. Compared with non-shared clonotypes, clonotypes shared by all four sorted-subset donors had higher generation probabilities.

The donors were healthy, HIV-negative adults who had no recently reported acute infections or vaccinations. Every donor was a Caucasian adult residing in Nashville, Tennessee, USA. CD4+ T cells were enriched by magnetic negative selection; naive cells were then positively selected on CD45RA, and the negative fraction formed the memory subset. Blood was collected by leukapheresis, and PBMCs were isolated by Ficoll-Histopaque density gradient centrifugation and then cryopreserved in liquid nitrogen vapor phase. Analytical flow cytometry was used to check the purity and quantity of every magnetically sorted T cell population. Genomic DNA was isolated from each sorted fraction and quantified by UV absorbance on a Nanodrop 2000c. Spanning cysteine to phenylalanine, the CDR3 consists of 13 amino acids. Here the CDR3 DNA is all that survives: 39 bases in frame from base 1. Deletion took 0 bases off V and 9 bases off J, with a span of 12 bases between the germline ends. Looking up the germline V gene (reference sequence) yields CDR1 GTSNPN and CDR2 SVGIG.

This clonotype was sampled from a man in his late teens or twenties in good health. Some clones in this sample may be carry-over from other donors' samples. The sequencing input was naive CD4+ T cells from PBMCs. The cell subset or site label corresponds to: CD45RA+ positively selected. The rearranged chain carries TRBV30 and TRBJ1-5; TRBD1 is a weak D gene call, 5 bases matching. The CDR3 corresponds to CAWSVDAGGPQHF. DNA sequence: TGTGCCTGGAGTGTGGATGCTGGGGGGCCCCAGCATTTT.